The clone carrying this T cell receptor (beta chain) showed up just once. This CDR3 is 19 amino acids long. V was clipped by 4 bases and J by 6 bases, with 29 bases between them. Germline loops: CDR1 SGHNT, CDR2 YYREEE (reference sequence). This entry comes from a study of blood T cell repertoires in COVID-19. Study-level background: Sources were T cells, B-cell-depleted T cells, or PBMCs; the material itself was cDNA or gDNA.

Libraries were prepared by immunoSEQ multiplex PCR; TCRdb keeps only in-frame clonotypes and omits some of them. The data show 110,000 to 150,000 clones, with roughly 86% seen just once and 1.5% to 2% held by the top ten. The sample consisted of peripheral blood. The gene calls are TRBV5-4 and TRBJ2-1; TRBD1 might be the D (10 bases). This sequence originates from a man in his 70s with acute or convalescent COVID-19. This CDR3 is CASSRPGQGWRGGLNEQFF. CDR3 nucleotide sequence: TGTGCCAGCAGCCGACCGGGACAGGGGTGGCGGGGGGGACTCAATGAGCAGTTCTTC.